Sequencing of this T cell receptor (beta chain) was carried out in a study of blood T cell repertoires in COVID-19. Measured with immunoSEQ multiplex PCR; TCRdb has only the in-frame clones, and not every one. The sample records about 140,000 clones, 82% being singletons. The V and J ends lost 9 bases and 7 bases, in that order; junction bases with no gene match: 4. The germline V gene has CDR1 LNHDA and CDR2 SQIVND (reference sequence). The CDR3 is 13 residues long. The source material was peripheral blood. This TCR was recovered from a woman aged 80 or over with acute or convalescent COVID-19. The chain is built from TRBV19 and TRBJ2-1; 12 bases match TRBD2. The CDR3 loop reads CASGLAGKNEQFF. CDR3 sequence (DNA): TGTGCCAGCGGACTAGCGGGAAAGAATGAGCAGTTCTTC.